This T cell receptor (beta chain) came from a study of blood T cell repertoires in COVID-19. Overall study context: Spain, Italy and the United States supplied samples that represented acute and convalescent COVID-19. T cells, B-cell-depleted T cells, or PBMCs supplied cDNA or gDNA.

CDR1 and CDR2 from the germline V gene are LNHDA and SQIVND (reference sequence). The CDR3 runs to 13 residues. Trimming pared 0 bases from V and 5 bases from J, leaving 8 bases between. Original methodology: How many nucleated cells were present was estimated from reference gene primer amplification. Clones were read by immunoSEQ multiplex PCR, and TCRdb kept only the in-frame ones, dropping some. V, J and clone size derive from that table, while D and trimming were established from the DNA sequence. This sample has 45,000 to 55,000 clones, with about nine tenths found just once. The rearrangement joins TRBV19 to TRBJ2-7; weak D call: TRBD2 (5 bases). This clonotype was sampled from a middle-aged woman with active COVID-19. Material: peripheral blood. The CDR3: CASSIDQEDEQYF. CDR3 in DNA: TGTGCCAGTAGTATAGACCAGGAGGACGAGCAGTACTTC.